This T cell receptor (beta chain) originates from a study of T cells in women clearing cervical HPV infection. As for the study in general: Control women cleared a single incident HPV16 infection within 12 months. Case blood drawn at lesion detection; control blood after infection cleared.

To note about this clone: The CDR3 is cut off 3 residues early in the read; its end comes from the germline J gene.

This CDR3 has 13 residues. The ends were cut back, 7 bases at V and 1 base at J, with 11 bases in the middle. Looked up from germline, CDR1 is SQVTM and CDR2 is ANQGSEA. Assay: immunoSEQ multiplex PCR; the TCRdb copy retains only in-frame clones and omits some. This sample's clone table lists around 38,000 clones. V usage is TRBV29-1 and J usage is TRBJ2-1, with D unclear. The TCR comes from a woman between 18 and 75 years old with a cervical HPV16 infection that either progressed to CIN3+ or cleared (not recorded which). Input material: blood buffy coat. This chain's CDR3 is CSAYSQSYNEQFF. The covered CDR3 bases are TGCAGCGCTTACAGCCAATCCTACAATGAG.